These 24 T cell receptor beta chains came from one sample sequenced in a study of blood T cells in healthy people across ages. Using a J-beta primer mix together with a sample-barcoded 5' primer, a second PCR was run for 7 to 11 cycles. MiXCR was run by TCRdb on the 5' RACE reads, yielding one entry per CDR3 protein. The sample holds approximately 1,100,000 distinct CDR3 sequences; over 35% are singletons and the top ten take approximately 20%. The sequenced sample was blood. All receptors come from a woman aged 60-70 years in good health.

The chain carries TRBV5-1 and TRBJ2-1, with a weak D call TRBD1 (5 bases). Trimming stripped 1 base from V and 3 bases from J, with 8 bases between. The CDR3 consists of 14 residues. Germline CDR1 and CDR2: SGHRS and YFSETQ. CDR3 residues: CASSLPTDYNEQFF. CDR3 nucleotides: TGCGCCAGCAGCTTGCCGACAGACTACAATGAGCAGTTCTTC.

This clonotype was recorded at least ten times. This chain joins TRBV5-1 and TRBJ2-4; D is perhaps TRBD1 (6 bases). The V end lost 1 base, the J end lost 0 bases, and 14 bases lay between the germline ends. The CDR3 is 17 residues long. Germline V CDR1 and CDR2: SGHRS, YFSETQ. The CDR3 protein is CASSLTQTGIAKNIQYF. CDR3 nucleotide sequence: TGCGCCAGCAGCTTGACCCAAACAGGGATAGCCAAAAACATTCAGTACTTC.

The V call is TRBV15, the J call TRBJ2-7; the D call may be TRBD1 or TRBD2 (5 bases each). Germline V gene sequence: CDR1 LNHNV, CDR2 YYDKDF (reference sequence). CDR3 size: 16 residues. Trimming shortened V by 1 base and J by 2 bases, and 15 bases separated the two germline ends. The CDR3 coding sequence is TGTGCCACCAGCAGAGGAACCCGGGACGGGGCCTACGAGCAGTACTTC. Its protein is CATSRGTRDGAYEQYF.

V and J are TRBV4-2 and TRBJ2-1, with 9 bases lining up with TRBD2. This CDR3 has 20 residues. Germline V lookup: CDR1 LGHNA, CDR2 YNFKEQ. The V segment lost 0 bases and the J segment 0 bases; nucleotides outside the gene matches: 12. The CDR3 region is CASSQEATSGVPSSYNEQFF. The DNA of the CDR3 is TGTGCCAGCAGCCAAGAGGCGACTAGCGGCGTCCCATCCTCCTACAATGAGCAGTTCTTC.

The rearrangement uses TRBV25-1 and TRBJ2-5; the D gene is possibly TRBD2 (6 bases). The germline V gene encodes CDR1 MGHDK and CDR2 SYGVNS. The CDR3 sequence is 15 residues long. V gave up 2 bases and J gave up 4 bases, with 14 bases separating them. The chain's CDR3 is CASSEGGLLGETQYF. In DNA, the CDR3 is TGTGCCAGCAGTGAAGGGGGACTTCTCGGAGAGACCCAGTACTTC.

This clonotype was seen ten or more times. CDR3 loop: CASSIWTGANEQFF. CDR3 nucleotides: TGTGCCAGCAGTATCTGGACGGGCGCCAATGAGCAGTTCTTC. This chain uses TRBV27 with TRBJ2-1; D unresolved. This CDR3 comprises 14 residues. Germline-derived CDR1 and CDR2 are MNHEY and SMNVEV (reference sequence). V lost 5 bases and J lost 6, with 14 bases in between.

V and J are TRBV18 and TRBJ2-4; no firm D call. The closer fit of TRBJ2-7 to the DNA end suggests the J call may be wrong. The CDR3 contains 15 residues. Germline V lookup: CDR1 KGHSH, CDR2 LQKENI. The CDR3 bases are TGTGCCAGCTCACCACCCGATTTTACGGTCAACGAGCAGTACTTC. Amino acids: CASSPPDFTVNEQYF.

The chain combines TRBV2 with TRBJ2-7; D perhaps matches TRBD2 (5 bases). CDR3 length: 12 amino acids. Trimming left V 6 bases short and J 3 bases short, with 9 bases between. CDR1 and CDR2 (germline): SNHLY, FYNNEI. The CDR3, as DNA: TGTGCCAGCAGGGAGGCCCACTACGAGCAGTACTTC. Protein product: CASREAHYEQYF.

This clonotype was recorded a few times. This chain links TRBV14 with TRBJ2-3, with 13 bases aligning to TRBD2. V trimming: 3 bases; J trimming: 0 bases; junction bases outside the gene matches: 9. This CDR3 is built from 19 residues. Looked up from germline, CDR1 is SGHDN and CDR2 is FVKESK. The CDR3 spells CASSHERLAGGPSTDTQYF. CDR3 DNA: TGTGCCAGCAGCCACGAAAGACTAGCGGGAGGCCCTAGCACAGATACGCAGTATTTT.

V usage is TRBV29-1 and J usage is TRBJ1-2; unclear D gene. The CDR3 length is 15 residues. The V end lost 1 base, the J end lost 0 bases, and 12 bases lay between the germline ends. CDR1 SQVTM and CDR2 ANQGSEA come from the germline V gene. For the CDR3, the DNA is TGCAGCGTTGAAGTTGTGGAGGCAGCTAACTATGGCTACACCTTC. This translates into CSVEVVEAANYGYTF.

This CDR3 is CASSYSVSDHSYEQYF. CDR3 DNA sequence: TGTGCCAGCAGTTACTCGGTGAGCGATCACTCCTACGAGCAGTACTTC. The chain employs TRBV6-2 or TRBV6-3 and TRBJ2-5, with D hard to call. The DNA end is more similar to TRBJ2-7, so the J call may be wrong. This CDR3 region has 16 residues. From germline, CDR1 is MNHEY and CDR2 SVGEGT.

The chain joins TRBV6-5 to TRBJ2-3; TRBD1 might be the D (5 bases). CDR3 length: 13 residues. In germline, CDR1 is MNHEY, CDR2 SVGAGI. Trimming took 7 bases from V and 9 from J, leaving 17 bases between them. The CDR3: CASNHRSSLTQYF. DNA for the CDR3: TGTGCCAGCAATCACAGGTCATCACTGACGCAGTATTTT.

There are many counts of this clonotype. The CDR3 sequence: CASSLTRGGSYEQYF. The CDR3 coding sequence is TGTGCCAGCAGCTTAACCCGGGGGGGTTCCTACGAGCAGTACTTC. V is TRBV7-2 and J is TRBJ2-7, with 8 nucleotides matching TRBD2. Germline CDR1 SGHTA, CDR2 FQGNSA. The trim removed 2 bases at V and 1 base at J, leaving 4 bases unmatched. The CDR3 has 15 amino acids.

V is TRBV12-3 or TRBV12-4 and J is TRBJ2-3; 9 nucleotides match TRBD1. The CDR3 sequence is 17 residues long. J lost 3 bases, V lost 5 bases, and 12 bases had no gene match. The CDR3 DNA sequence: TGTGCCAGCAGTCGTAGCCTCGGGACAGGGTCGACAGATACGCAGTATTTT. Protein: CASSRSLGTGSTDTQYF.

The rearrangement links TRBV5-1 to TRBJ2-7, with 7 bases matching TRBD2. From germline, CDR1 is SGHRS and CDR2 YFSETQ. The CDR3 has 14 residues. V trimming: 4 bases; J trimming: 5 bases; junction bases outside the gene matches: 9. The CDR3 loop reads CASSQIGGSDEQYF. Here the CDR3 DNA reads TGCGCCAGCAGCCAAATCGGGGGGTCCGACGAGCAGTACTTC.

V and J are TRBV18 and TRBJ1-5; a weak D match, TRBD1 (5 bases). Germline V gene lookup returns CDR1 KGHSH and CDR2 LQKENI. V lost 3 bases and J lost 3, with 9 bases in between. The CDR3 covers 14 residues. The CDR3 loop reads CASSPGLNNQPQHF. CDR3 in DNA: TGTGCCAGCTCACCGGGACTGAACAATCAGCCCCAGCATTTT.

V and J are TRBV19 and TRBJ2-4; possible D gene TRBD2, 6 bases. The germline CDR1 and CDR2 sequences are LNHDA and SQIVND (reference sequence). V was shortened by 6 bases and J by 0 bases, with 21 bases between the two germline ends. The length of the CDR3 is 18 residues. CDR3 region: CASRARRAGTEAKNIQYF. DNA of the CDR3: TGTGCCAGTAGGGCTAGGAGGGCAGGAACCGAAGCCAAAAACATTCAGTACTTC.

The chain recombines TRBV7-3 with TRBJ2-1; D perhaps matches TRBD2 (7 bases). TRBJ2-7 explains the end of the DNA better; the J call may be wrong. Germline V gene lookup returns CDR1 SGHTA and CDR2 FQGTGA. The CDR3 contains 17 residues. CDR3 coding DNA: TGTGCCAGCAGCTTAAAGTTGGGGGGGCGGAAGTACAATGAGCAGTACTTC. This gives the protein CASSLKLGGRKYNEQYF.

This rearrangement joins TRBV11-2 to TRBJ2-1; 12 nucleotides agree with TRBD2. After removal of 5 bases from V and 6 bases from J, the junction contained 5 bases not matched to a gene. Germline V gives CDR1 SGHAT, CDR2 FQNNGV. CDR3 length equals 15 residues. Here the CDR3 DNA reads TGTGCCAGCAGCCGACTAGCGGGAGCATCCAATGAGCAGTTCTTC. Encoded protein: CASSRLAGASNEQFF.

The chain employs TRBV20-1 and TRBJ1-1; 9 nucleotides agree with TRBD1. The germline V gene has CDR1 DFQATT and CDR2 SNEGSKA (reference sequence). The J segment lost 4 bases and the V segment lost 5 bases, leaving 5 bases of the junction unmatched. This CDR3 contains 13 residues. The CDR3: CSAGRTGVTEAFF. The CDR3 nucleotides are TGCAGTGCTGGAAGGACAGGGGTCACTGAAGCTTTCTTT.

The chain couples TRBV5-1 to TRBJ2-7; D could derive from TRBD1 or TRBD2 (5 bases each). The CDR3 totals 16 residues. Trimming removed 4 bases at V and 12 bases at J, with 29 bases between. CDR1 is SGHRS, CDR2 YFSETQ, per germline. CDR3 nucleotides: TGCGCCAGCAGCGCCCCGGCGGAGGATCGCAGGGAGACCCGGTACTTC. Its translation: CASSAPAEDRRETRYF.

The chain uses TRBV6-2 or TRBV6-3 and TRBJ2-3, with D hard to call. Germline-derived CDR1 and CDR2 are MNHEY and SVGEGT. V was pared by 10 bases and J by 6 bases, with 20 bases between. This CDR3 is 14 amino acids long. CDR3: CATRNNLIQDTQYF. DNA for the CDR3: TGTGCCACCCGGAACAACCTCATTCAGGATACGCAGTATTTT.

The V gene is TRBV9, the J gene TRBJ2-7; either TRBD1 or TRBD2 may fit D (6 bases each). The J call may be wrong; the DNA end is better matched by TRBJ2-4. The length of the CDR3 is 13 residues. Germline lookup yields CDR1 SGDLS and CDR2 YYNGEE. The chain's CDR3 is CASSVEGGNIQYF. CDR3 coding DNA: TGTGCCAGCAGCGTCGAGGGGGGAAACATTCAGTACTTC.

This clonotype appeared a few times. The chain has TRBV7-9 and TRBJ2-7; no firm D call. In germline, CDR1 is SEHNR, CDR2 FQNEAQ (reference sequence). CDR3 length equals 14 residues. The V end lost 1 base, the J end lost 3 bases, and 10 bases lay between the germline ends. This CDR3 is CASSLEGLGYEQYF. CDR3 DNA sequence: TGTGCCAGCAGCTTAGAGGGATTGGGCTACGAGCAGTACTTC.